The following is a TCR beta chain sequence with its context. No antigen is known for it. No base-level quality is on record; no much larger clone is a single base apart. Including cysteine and phenylalanine, the CDR3 has 11 amino acids. Only CDR3 DNA is held: 33 bases, read in frame from base 1. CDR1 and CDR2, per the germline V gene (reference sequence), are GTSNPN and SVGIG. V lost 0 bases and J lost 10 bases; the stretch between them is 9 bases long. A FACSAria II was used to sort memory CD4+ T cells, defined as single viable CD3+CD4+CD8-CD45RO+ cells. To determine CMV serostatus, a Roche Elecsys assay was used that detects serum IgG against CMV pp150, pp28, p38 and p52. After the samples were thawed, total CD4+ T cells were enriched through positive selection using CD4 magnetic microbeads. The samples came from a separate study whose specific focus was interrogating the CD4+ T cell memory repertoire. Peripheral blood mononuclear cells were isolated and cryopreserved following standard operating procedures; serum was stored at -80 °C. The staining relied on CD3-PerCP (BW264/56), CD4-APC (RPA-T4), CD45RO-PE (UCHT1) and CD8-Pacific Orange (3B5) antibodies, and Sytox blue was used to exclude non-viable cells.

This sample is drawn from a study of memory CD4+ T cells and cytomegalovirus serostatus (dated by TCRdb to between 2018 and 2020). For the study in its entirety: The roughly 35 healthy Belgian adults in the cohort included 9 who were CMV seropositive and about 24 who were CMV seronegative. To replicate a published TCR-based CMV serostatus classifier, the researchers sequenced the CD4+ memory TCRbeta repertoires of a Belgian cohort whose cytomegalovirus serostatus was known.

The Quick-DNA Microprep Kit was used to extract genomic DNA from the sorted cells. Amplification of TCRbeta DNA was done with the immunoSEQ hsTCRbeta kit, following the protocol from the manufacturer. An Illumina MiSeq instrument was used to sequence the TCRbeta libraries. On the study's bioinformatics: Once out-of-frame sequences had been removed, about 2,000,000 distinct TCRbeta sequences were left, which works out to an average of around 70,000 per individual. Each individual was scored according to the count of fewer than 200 previously reported CMV-associated TCRbeta sequences and the total productive distinct TCRbeta count. A beta-binomial model was reimplemented in Python, and random forests from scikit-learn, run with default parameters, were trained on data from the US cohort. On the Belgian cohort, classifier performance was reported as the median AUC, along with percentile confidence intervals, across 10,000 bootstrap iterations. Drawn from immuneACCESS, this table holds only the in-frame rearrangements with V and J called that TCRdb kept. Clones are partly lost; checked studies trace under half to an unresolved V gene and leave the rest unexplained. V, J and clone size reflect that table, while D and trimming were determined from the DNA. In this sample the table shows 45,000 to 50,000 clones, 78% of which occur a single time. Clones ranked in the top ten supply 0.7% to 0.8% of the sample.

What the study reported, not specific to this receptor: Unlike the original study, which covered naive and memory CD4+ and CD8+ populations, the Belgian study sequenced only CD4+CD45RO+ memory cells. CMV serostatus prediction reached a median bootstrapped AUC of roughly 0.96 with the original framework and about 0.93 with a US-trained random forest. The results were read as suggesting that the CMV-associated TCR signature is, for the most part, present in the CD4+ memory repertoire. Of about 180 previously reported CMV-associated TCRbeta sequences, approximately 70 appeared in the CD4+ memory repertoires, each in one to five individuals. A median bootstrapped AUC of around 0.94 with a 95% CI of 0.76-1.00 was achieved on the Belgian cohort by the original-framework classifier.

Input material: memory CD4+ T cells from blood. This clonotype was obtained from an adult in good health and CMV-seronegative. The rearrangement joined TRBV30 to TRBJ1-1; there is no confident call for the D gene. The CDR3 protein sequence reads: CAWSVGSVAFF. The nucleotides are TGTGCCTGGAGTGTAGGGTCGGTAGCTTTCTTT.